These T cell receptor beta chains were read from a single sample in a study of human T cells and chemical hapten exposure. In TCRdb, the reads were re-called with MiXCR into one record per CDR3 protein. Seen here are 95,000 to 150,000 distinct CDR3 sequences, 6.5% to 10% observed once, and the top ten hold about 1.4%. Sequencing input: whole blood. The receptor source for this set is a human donor in good health. Some clones in this sample may be carry-over from other donors' samples. Both conserved end residues are part of each CDR3. Each record gives: CDR3 protein, CDR3 DNA, J gene, V gene, clone size, D gene. D genes are given only for firm matches. Clone size is stated in some rows and not others, as once, few, many or a class when expanded.

CASSLLQGNQPQHF,TGTGCCAGCAGCCTCCTCCAGGGCAATCAGCCCCAGCATTTT,TRBJ1-5,TRBV7-2,many,.
CAISESERSLPDETQYF,TGTGCCATCAGTGAGTCGGAGCGGAGCCTTCCCGATGAGACCCAGTACTTC,TRBJ2-5,TRBV10-3,few,.
CASSPYLVDGYTF,TGTGCCAGCAGCCCATATTTAGTCGATGGCTACACCTTC,TRBJ1-2,TRBV7-2,many,.
CASSLSGPQNTEAFF,TGTGCCAGCAGCTTATCTGGACCCCAGAACACTGAAGCTTTCTTT,TRBJ1-1,TRBV7-9,many,.
CASSPRQGLNTEAFF,TGTGCCAGCAGCCCCCGACAGGGGCTGAACACTGAAGCTTTCTTT,TRBJ1-1,TRBV7-2,many,TRBD1
CASSQDYGDNEQFF,TGTGCCAGCAGCCAAGATTATGGGGACAATGAGCAGTTCTTC,TRBJ2-1,TRBV14,.,.
CASSLVGVQETQYF,TGTGCCAGCAGCTTAGTTGGGGTTCAAGAGACCCAGTACTTC,TRBJ2-5,TRBV11-2,few,.
CASSSSPRNNQPQHF,TGTGCCAGCAGCTCCTCTCCGAGGAACAATCAGCCCCAGCATTTT,TRBJ1-5,TRBV7-2,few,.
CASSPPSGANVLTF,TGTGCCAGCAGTCCCCCTTCTGGGGCCAACGTCCTGACTTTC,TRBJ2-6,TRBV7-9,few,.
CASSAGTGFNQPQHF,TGTGCCAGCAGCGCCGGGACAGGGTTCAATCAGCCCCAGCATTTT,TRBJ1-5,TRBV9,many,TRBD1
CSARDGRGQETQYF,TGCAGTGCTAGAGATGGTCGAGGACAAGAGACCCAGTACTTC,TRBJ2-5,TRBV20-1,few,.
CASSRRNTGSGANVLTF,TGTGCCAGCAGCCGGAGAAACACAGGGTCTGGGGCCAACGTCCTGACTTTC,TRBJ2-6,TRBV3-1,.,.
CASGLVDRVTGNTIYF,TGTGCTAGTGGTTTGGTCGACAGGGTCACTGGAAACACCATATATTTT,TRBJ1-3,TRBV12-5,.,TRBD1
CASSLGAGPNEQFF,TGCGCCAGCAGCTTGGGAGCGGGACCCAATGAGCAGTTCTTC,TRBJ2-1,TRBV5-1,many,TRBD2
CASSLGNTVGDTQYF,TGTGCCAGCAGCTTGGGAAATACGGTGGGAGATACGCAGTATTTT,TRBJ2-3,TRBV5-4,.,.
CASRGQGDGYTF,TGTGCCAGCAGGGGACAGGGCGATGGCTACACCTTC,TRBJ1-2,TRBV12-3/TRBV12-4,many,TRBD1
CASSQTPQSDTQYF,TGTGCCAGCAGCCAAACCCCCCAATCAGATACGCAGTATTTT,TRBJ2-3,TRBV11-2,few,.
CAWSAGTSGSWAYEQYF,TGTGCCTGGAGTGCCGGGACTAGCGGGAGTTGGGCCTACGAGCAGTACTTC,TRBJ2-7,TRBV30,many,TRBD2
CASWDRMNTEAFF,TGTGCCAGCTGGGACAGGATGAACACTGAAGCTTTCTTT,TRBJ1-1,TRBV28,few,TRBD1
CASSYIRETQYF,TGTGCCAGCAGTTACATCCGAGAGACCCAGTACTTC,TRBJ2-5,TRBV6-2/TRBV6-3,.,.
CASSSSGRDRTSYEQYF,TGTGCCAGCAGTTCCTCCGGAAGGGACAGGACCTCCTACGAGCAGTACTTC,TRBJ2-7,TRBV12-3/TRBV12-4,few,TRBD1
CASSRTRSEQFF,TGCGCCAGCAGCCGAACTAGGAGCGAGCAGTTCTTC,TRBJ2-1,TRBV5-1,many,.
CASRDGTSGDTQYF,TGTGCCAGCAGAGATGGGACTAGCGGAGATACGCAGTATTTT,TRBJ2-3,TRBV2,many,TRBD2
CASRKAGRYGYTF,TGTGCCAGCAGGAAGGCAGGCCGCTATGGCTACACCTTC,TRBJ1-2,TRBV27,many,.
CASSLEENTGELFF,TGTGCCAGCAGTTTAGAGGAGAACACCGGGGAGCTGTTTTTT,TRBJ2-2,TRBV12-3/TRBV12-4,few,.
CASRGRTGDTNEKLFF,TGTGCCAGCAGGGGTCGGACAGGGGATACTAATGAAAAACTGTTTTTT,TRBJ1-4,TRBV6-6,.,TRBD1
CASSQAGTGNSPLHF,TGTGCCAGCAGCCAAGCAGGGACAGGGAATTCACCCCTCCACTTT,TRBJ1-6,TRBV7-3,few,TRBD1
CASRLAGGPINEQFF,TGCGCCAGCAGATTAGCGGGAGGGCCCATCAATGAGCAGTTCTTC,TRBJ2-1,TRBV5-1,few,TRBD2
CASSYSGREETQYF,TGTGCCAGCAGTTACTCGGGACGGGAAGAGACCCAGTACTTC,TRBJ2-5,TRBV6-5,.,.
CASSLQFDFHDEQYF,TGTGCCAGCAGCCTACAGTTTGATTTTCACGACGAGCAGTACTTC,TRBJ2-7,TRBV11-2,few,.
CASSYPDSPWAFF,TGTGCCAGCAGTTACCCGGACAGCCCTTGGGCTTTCTTT,TRBJ1-1,TRBV6-6,many,.
CASSPYRDIETREAFF,TGTGCCAGCAGCCCCTACCGGGACATCGAGACGCGCGAAGCTTTCTTT,TRBJ1-1,TRBV6-2/TRBV6-3,many,.
CASSEKLRDPDGYTF,TGCGCCAGCAGCGAGAAGTTAAGGGATCCTGATGGCTACACCTTC,TRBJ1-2,TRBV5-1,.,.
CSVPQGGTGELFF,TGCAGCGTTCCCCAGGGCGGCACCGGGGAGCTGTTTTTT,TRBJ2-2,TRBV29-1,few,.
CASSQGTGAGELFF,TGCGCCAGCAGCCAAGGGACAGGGGCCGGGGAGCTGTTTTTT,TRBJ2-2,TRBV4-3,many,TRBD1
CASSYGTGALQETQYF,TGTGCCAGCAGTTACGGGACAGGGGCCCTCCAAGAGACCCAGTACTTC,TRBJ2-5,TRBV6-6,few,TRBD1
CSVMDGSGSGELFF,TGCAGCGTTATGGACGGGTCTGGATCCGGGGAGCTGTTTTTT,TRBJ2-2,TRBV29-1,few,.
CASSLSGGWETQYF,TGTGCCAGCAGTTTGAGCGGAGGGTGGGAGACCCAGTACTTC,TRBJ2-5,TRBV12-3/TRBV12-4,few,.
CASSNRKQGISNQPQHF,TGTGCCAGTAGTAACCGAAAACAGGGGATCAGCAATCAGCCCCAGCATTTT,TRBJ1-5,TRBV19,few,TRBD1
CASSLAGTLNSNQPQHF,TGTGCCAGCAGCTTAGCCGGGACGCTGAATAGCAATCAGCCCCAGCATTTT,TRBJ1-5,TRBV7-2,many,.
CASSLEASYEQYF,TGTGCCAGCAGTTTAGAGGCCTCCTACGAGCAGTACTTC,TRBJ2-7,TRBV27,many,.
CASSPLLAGRGYNEQFF,TGTGCCAGCAGCCCCCTCTTAGCAGGTCGGGGATACAATGAGCAGTTCTTC,TRBJ2-1,TRBV3-1,many,.
CASSLNVGYGYTF,TGTGCCAGCAGCTTAAACGTGGGCTATGGCTACACCTTC,TRBJ1-2,TRBV7-2,few,.
CASSQEIGYEQYF,TGCGCCAGCAGCCAAGAGATAGGCTACGAGCAGTACTTC,TRBJ2-7,TRBV4-1,many,.
CASSLRDNEQFF,TGTGCCAGCAGCCTACGAGACAATGAGCAGTTCTTC,TRBJ2-1,TRBV7-9,many,.
CASSLGQRNTEAFF,TGTGCCAGCAGCTTAGGTCAGAGGAACACTGAAGCTTTCTTT,TRBJ1-1,TRBV7-9,.,.
CASSISTVVATEAFF,TGCGCCAGCAGTATCAGCACGGTAGTGGCCACTGAAGCTTTCTTT,TRBJ1-1,TRBV4-3,many,.
CASSQDLAGSNQPQHF,TGTGCCAGCAGCCAAGATCTGGCAGGAAGCAATCAGCCCCAGCATTTT,TRBJ1-5,TRBV3-1,many,.